These 10 T cell receptor beta chains originate from one sample sequenced in a study of blood T cells in healthy people across ages. Together with a sample-barcoded 5' primer, a J-beta primer mix was included in a second PCR lasting about 7 to 12 cycles. TCRdb processed the 5' RACE reads anew with MiXCR; each CDR3 protein has one entry. The table has about 1.6 million distinct CDR3 sequences, roughly 30% seen once; the top ten hold approximately 10%. The specimen was blood. The receptors here all came from a woman between 25 and 40 years old in good health.

The J gene is TRBJ2-7, the V gene TRBV12-3 or TRBV12-4; 9 nucleotides align to TRBD2. Losses at the gene ends were 8 bases for V and 4 bases for J; bases not matched to a gene: 9. The CDR3 is 14 residues long. The CDR3 DNA follows: TGTGCCAGCGCTTTAGCGGGAGTATCTTACGAGCAGTACTTC. It translates to CASALAGVSYEQYF.

This chain uses TRBV9 with TRBJ2-1, with TRBD2 matching 10 bases. Germline V gene sequence: CDR1 SGDLS, CDR2 YYNGEE. V lost 4 bases, J lost 2 bases, and 6 bases stayed unmatched. This CDR3 contains 16 residues. In nucleotides, the CDR3 is TGTGCCAGCAGCCAAGGACTAGCGGAACCCTACAATGAGCAGTTCTTC. Encoded protein: CASSQGLAEPYNEQFF.

The rearrangement links TRBV30 to TRBJ2-7, with unresolved D. V gave up 3 bases and J gave up 3 bases, with 9 bases separating them. This CDR3 has 12 residues. Germline CDR1 GTSNPN, CDR2 SVGIG (reference sequence). CDR3 in amino acids: CAWSHHGYEQYF. The CDR3 coding sequence is TGTGCCTGGAGCCACCACGGCTACGAGCAGTACTTC.

This clonotype was found a few times. V gene TRBV20-1 combines with J gene TRBJ2-5, with 7 bases identical to TRBD2. CDR3 length: 11 residues. V gave up 2 bases and J gave up 9 bases; unmatched junction bases: 3. Germline lookup yields CDR1 DFQATT and CDR2 SNEGSKA (reference sequence). The CDR3 DNA reads as TGCAGTGCTAGACTGAGCGGGGCCCAGTACTTC. Protein sequence: CSARLSGAQYF.

V and J are TRBV6-2 or TRBV6-3 and TRBJ1-2; D is uncertain. The CDR3 runs to 12 residues. V lost 4 bases and J lost 2, with 5 bases in between. Looked up from germline, CDR1 is MNHEY and CDR2 is SVGEGT. CDR3 amino acids: CASSLFNYGYTF. The CDR3 DNA sequence: TGTGCCAGCAGTTTATTCAACTATGGCTACACCTTC.

The rearrangement uses TRBV28 and TRBJ2-7, with D perhaps given as TRBD1 or TRBD2 (5 bases each). The CDR3 totals 15 residues. Germline CDR1 is MDHEN and CDR2 is SYDVKM. V lost 9 bases, J lost 1 base, and 19 bases lay in between. In DNA form, the CDR3 reads TGTGCCAGTAGCACCTCCGGGACGTCATCCTACGAGCAGTACTTC. This encodes CASSTSGTSSYEQYF.

This sequence joins TRBV5-4 and TRBJ1-1; no clear D. Trimming removed 7 bases at V and 0 bases at J, with 10 bases between. Per germline, CDR1 SGHNT and CDR2 YYREEE (reference sequence). The CDR3 sequence is 13 residues long. CDR3 sequence reads: CASGQTLNTEAFF. The CDR3 nucleotides read TGTGCCAGCGGCCAAACTCTGAACACTGAAGCTTTCTTT. The full variable domain, its missing parts supplied by reference TRBV5-4 and TRBJ1-1, is ETGVTQSPTHLIKTRGQQVTLRCSSQSGHNTVSWYQQALGQGPQFIFQYYREEENGRGNFPPRFSGLQFPNYSSELNVNALELDDSALYLCASGQTLNTEAFFGQGTRLTVV.

The chain couples TRBV20-1 to TRBJ2-1; possibly TRBD2 for D (6 bases). With 0 bases removed from V and 9 bases from J, the gap between germline ends came to 15 bases. This CDR3 contains 14 residues. The germline gives CDR1 DFQATT, CDR2 SNEGSKA (reference sequence). The CDR3 DNA is TGCAGTGCTAGAGATCTGACTAGGAGTATTGAGCAGTTCTTC. Residues: CSARDLTRSIEQFF.

There are a few counts of this clonotype. The chain is built from TRBV11-2 and TRBJ2-5; D is perhaps TRBD2 (5 bases). From germline, CDR1 is SGHAT and CDR2 FQNNGV. V was trimmed by 2 bases and J by 7 bases, leaving 17 bases between them. The length of the CDR3 is 15 residues. DNA for the CDR3: TGTGCCAGCAGCTTACGAGGGAGTTATCAGGTGACCCAGTACTTC. Translating it yields CASSLRGSYQVTQYF.

The sample holds a few counts of this clonotype. J is TRBJ2-1 and V is TRBV5-1; 8 positions match TRBD2. Per germline, CDR1 SGHRS and CDR2 YFSETQ. The CDR3 has 17 residues. Trimming cost V 0 bases and J 3 bases; bases outside gene matches: 8. CDR3 region: CASSLDQPGLGYNEQFF. CDR3 nucleotides: TGCGCCAGCAGCTTGGATCAACCGGGACTAGGCTACAATGAGCAGTTCTTC.